This note documents a single T cell receptor beta chain sequence. Antigen: not known. Only in-frame clones appear in the TCRdb table, and some are missing; sequencing was by immunoSEQ multiplex PCR. The top ten hold around 1.3% of the sample, which has 150,000 to 200,000 clones, about 90% seen once. This entry comes from a study of T cell responses to AZD1222 COVID-19 vaccine. CDR3 length: 13 residues. The ends were cut back, 2 bases at V and 4 bases at J, with 8 bases in the middle. The study's findings and limits: Baseline serostatus was positive in only five to seven AZD1222 recipients.

The starting material was peripheral blood, obtained 28 days after the second AZD1222 dose. The sequence was obtained from an adult who received the AZD1222 COVID-19 vaccine. The V and J genes are TRBV12-3 or TRBV12-4 and TRBJ2-5; D not certain. The CDR3 spells CASSLKGVETQYF. The CDR3 DNA is TGTGCCAGCAGTTTAAAGGGCGTAGAGACCCAGTACTTC.